This T cell receptor beta chain was obtained from a study of blood T cell repertoires in COVID-19. Method: immunoSEQ multiplex PCR; TCRdb's copy keeps in-frame clones and lacks some. The data show about 180,000 clones, 70% to 90% seen once. The germline V gene encodes CDR1 LNHDA and CDR2 SQIVND (reference sequence). This CDR3 comprises 13 residues. Trimming removed 2 bases at V and 6 bases at J, with 11 bases between. The origin of this receptor is a man aged 60-69 years with acute or convalescent COVID-19. V is TRBV19 and J is TRBJ2-7, with a weak D call TRBD2 (5 bases). The sequencing sample was made of peripheral blood. The chain's CDR3 is CASSITSGGEQYF. The CDR3 nucleotides are TGTGCCAGTAGTATAACGAGCGGCGGCGAGCAGTACTTC.